This note documents a single TCR beta chain sequence. The antigen is unknown. Breast cancer patients provided tissue from their axillary draining lymph nodes. Between the trimmed V and J ends, which lost 5 bases and 4 bases, there was a span of 23 bases. This CDR3 comprises 16 residues. Per the germline V gene, CDR1 is DFQATT and CDR2 is SNEGSKA (reference sequence). TCRdb re-called the multiplex PCR reads with MiXCR, one entry per CDR3 protein. The table lists about 230,000 distinct CDR3 sequences, roughly 30% of them singletons, with about 1.4% in the top ten. This sample was taken from a study of breast tumors, draining lymph nodes, adjacent tissues. Notes on the study in general: Tumor repertoires ranked between lymph nodes and nontumor tissue in diversity, with V and J gene preferences. That most tumor T cells come from lymph nodes remained unproven. Findings are consistent with lymph node origin and intratumoral expansion of most tumor T cells.

This TCR was sampled from a female donor with breast cancer. Some clones in this sample may be carry-over from other donors' samples. The sequenced sample consisted of axillary lymph node tissue. The V and J genes are TRBV20-1 and TRBJ2-5; tentative D call: TRBD2 (5 bases). This chain's CDR3 is CSAGIPRAGLGETQYF. CDR3 bases: TGCAGTGCTGGGATCCCGAGGGCCGGTCTTGGAGAGACCCAGTACTTC.